The 30 T cell receptor beta chains reported below all come from one sample, sequenced in a study of cytomegalovirus exposure and HLA in healthy donors. With 60 Vbeta and 13 Jbeta primers, the PCR was carried out. Only in-frame clones appear in the TCRdb table, and some are missing; sequencing was by immunoSEQ multiplex PCR. The sample records about 89,000 clones, 77% being singletons. Sample: PBMCs. These receptors originate from a man aged 25 to 45 in good health and CMV-seronegative.

This clone was seen more than once but under ten times. The genes are TRBV10-2 and TRBJ2-3, with D tentatively TRBD2 (6 bases). There are 16 residues in the CDR3. V lost 6 bases, J lost 1 base, and 17 bases lay in between. Germline V lookup: CDR1 WSHSY, CDR2 SAAADI. CDR3 sequence: CASRSRDFVRTDTQYF. The CDR3 DNA is TGCGCCAGCAGGAGCCGGGACTTCGTGCGCACAGATACGCAGTATTTT.

The chain links TRBV6-1 to TRBJ1-1; 10 bases align to TRBD1. The germline CDR1 and CDR2 sequences are MNHNS and SASEGT. This CDR3 is 14 amino acids long. J lost 2 bases, V lost 6 bases, and 3 bases had no gene match. The CDR3 DNA sequence: TGTGCCAGCAGGGACAGGGGGTACAACACTGAAGCTTTCTTT. The encoded protein is CASRDRGYNTEAFF.

The rearrangement uses TRBV30 and TRBJ1-5; weak D call: TRBD1 (5 bases). The CDR3 consists of 15 residues. Germline lookup yields CDR1 GTSNPN and CDR2 SVGIG (reference sequence). The V and J ends lost 3 bases and 2 bases respectively, with 14 bases between them. The CDR3 sequence is CAWSPPGKGNQPQHF. CDR3 nucleotides: TGTGCCTGGAGCCCACCAGGGAAGGGCAATCAGCCCCAGCATTTT.

This sequence joins TRBV2 and TRBJ2-1; 9 bases fit TRBD2. This CDR3 is 17 amino acids long. Trimming removed 6 bases from V and 2 bases from J; junction bases left unmatched: 11. Germline CDR1 is SNHLY and CDR2 is FYNNEI. Written as DNA, the CDR3 is TGTGCCAGCAGGGGAAGTCTTAGCGGGAGTACCTACAATGAGCAGTTCTTC. Its translation is CASRGSLSGSTYNEQFF. Supplemented by reference TRBV2 and TRBJ2-1, the full variable domain reads EPEVTQTPSHQVTQMGQEVILRCVPISNHLYFYWYRQILGQKVEFLVSFYNNEISEKSEIFDDQFSVERPDGSNFTLKIRSTKLEDSAMYFCASRGSLSGSTYNEQFFGPGTRLTVL.

The table lists this clone with a few counts. The genes are TRBV27 and TRBJ1-4; D gene unclear. The CDR3 is 16 residues long. With 0 bases removed from V and 7 bases from J, the gap between germline ends came to 15 bases. Germline-derived CDR1 and CDR2 are MNHEY and SMNVEV (reference sequence). The CDR3 sequence: CASSLSARVVGEKLFF. The CDR3 nucleotides are TGTGCCAGCAGTTTATCCGCCCGGGTGGTAGGTGAAAAACTGTTTTTT.

V usage is TRBV19 and J usage is TRBJ1-3, with unresolved D. This CDR3 is built from 17 residues. The V gene's germline CDR1 is LNHDA and CDR2 SQIVND (reference sequence). V was cut by 7 bases and J by 0 bases, with 19 bases left in between. The CDR3 DNA follows: TGTGCCAGTACTCTCCCCGGAGGGCAGTTCTCTGGAAACACCATATATTTT. This translates into CASTLPGGQFSGNTIYF.

The chain employs TRBV5-1 and TRBJ2-5, with TRBD1 matching over 8 bases. Germline CDR1 is SGHRS and CDR2 is YFSETQ. CDR3 length equals 15 residues. V trimming: 3 bases; J trimming: 5 bases; junction bases outside the gene matches: 9. The CDR3 spells CASSYGQGGWETQYF. In DNA, the CDR3 is TGCGCCAGCAGCTATGGACAGGGCGGGTGGGAGACCCAGTACTTC.

The chain couples TRBV2 to TRBJ2-2, with a tentative D call TRBD1 (6 bases). The germline CDR1 and CDR2 sequences are SNHLY and FYNNEI. Trimming took 8 bases from V and 0 from J, leaving 10 bases between them. The CDR3 totals 14 residues. The CDR3, as DNA: TGTGCCAGCCGGACAGAGACGAACACCGGGGAGCTGTTTTTT. It codes for CASRTETNTGELFF.

V usage is TRBV9 and J usage is TRBJ2-5; TRBD2 matches 11 bases. The J call may be in error: the DNA end matches TRBJ2-7 better. Germline CDR1 reads SGDLS; CDR2 reads YYNGEE. CDR3 length: 15 residues. The CDR3 region has the DNA TGTGCCAGCAGCGTTAGCGGGGGGGCTCCCCACGAGCAGTACTTC. It codes for CASSVSGGAPHEQYF.

The chain combines TRBV13 with TRBJ2-3; D possibly corresponds to TRBD2 (6 bases). V was pared by 3 bases and J by 1 base, with 8 bases between. The germline V gene has CDR1 PRHDT and CDR2 FYEKMQ (reference sequence). This CDR3 is built from 14 residues. CDR3 loop: CASSLASGTDTQYF. The DNA of the CDR3 is TGTGCCAGCAGCTTGGCTAGCGGCACAGATACGCAGTATTTT.

This clone has just one count. The J gene is TRBJ2-2, the V gene TRBV4-2, with D unresolved. The CDR3 has 13 residues. The ends were cut back, 0 bases at V and 5 bases at J, with 4 bases in the middle. The germline V gene has CDR1 LGHNA and CDR2 YNFKEQ. Here the CDR3 reads CASSQEATGELFF. The CDR3 DNA reads TGTGCCAGCAGCCAAGAAGCGACCGGGGAGCTGTTTTTT.

The chain combines TRBV11-2 with TRBJ2-7, with D possibly TRBD1 on 6 matching bases. Germline V CDR1 and CDR2: SGHAT, FQNNGV. CDR3 length equals 17 residues. V lost 3 bases and J lost 6, with 24 bases in between. CDR3 in DNA: TGTGCCAGCAGCTTTTTCGACAGGCGGTATCAGAGGGGCGAGCAGTACTTC. The encoded protein is CASSFFDRRYQRGEQYF.

This clone was seen only once. The chain joins TRBV4-2 to TRBJ2-2; D is perhaps TRBD2 (5 bases). The length of the CDR3 is 14 residues. Deletions cut 4 bases from V and 0 bases from J, with 6 bases between. Germline CDR1 and CDR2: LGHNA and YNFKEQ. The CDR3 loop reads CASSPGANTGELFF. CDR3 sequence (DNA): TGTGCCAGCAGCCCCGGGGCGAACACCGGGGAGCTGTTTTTT.

As DNA, the CDR3 is TGTGCCAGTAGTATGGCAGGGATGAACACTGAAGCTTTCTTT. It is translated as CASSMAGMNTEAFF. This sequence joins TRBV19 and TRBJ1-1; D might be TRBD1 (5 bases). The CDR3 length is 14 residues. Trimming pared 3 bases from V and 0 bases from J, leaving 8 bases between. Germline-derived CDR1 and CDR2 are LNHDA and SQIVND (reference sequence). Based on the CDR3 plus reference TRBV19 and TRBJ1-1, the full variable domain is DGGITQSPKYLFRKEGQNVTLSCEQNLNHDAMYWYRQDPGQGLRLIYYSQIVNDFQKGDIAEGYSVSREKKESFPLTVTSAQKNPTAFYLCASSMAGMNTEAFFGQGTRLTVV.

J is TRBJ2-7 and V is TRBV19; TRBD1 agrees at 7 bases. The length of the CDR3 is 17 residues. Trimming took 3 bases from V and 2 from J; bases not matched to a gene: 13. Germline lookup yields CDR1 LNHDA and CDR2 SQIVND (reference sequence). The CDR3 spells CASSMKPWTGPTYEQYF. The DNA of the CDR3 is TGTGCCAGTAGTATGAAACCATGGACAGGACCAACCTACGAGCAGTACTTC.

This clone was seen a handful of times. The chain recombines TRBV19 with TRBJ2-4, with TRBD1 matching 7 bases. CDR1 and CDR2 from the germline V gene are LNHDA and SQIVND (reference sequence). V gave up 0 bases and J gave up 2 bases; unmatched junction bases: 4. The CDR3 consists of 16 residues. This chain's CDR3 is CASSIDRRGPKNIQYF. DNA of the CDR3: TGTGCCAGTAGTATAGATCGTAGGGGGCCCAAAAACATTCAGTACTTC.

In its sample, this clone was seen a few times. The V gene is TRBV19, the J gene TRBJ1-5, with D possibly TRBD1 on 6 matching bases. Trimming left V 3 bases short and J 5 bases short, with 8 bases between. This CDR3 comprises 13 residues. The V gene's germline CDR1 is LNHDA and CDR2 SQIVND (reference sequence). The CDR3 here is CASSMSGDQPQHF. The CDR3, as DNA: TGTGCCAGTAGTATGTCAGGGGATCAGCCCCAGCATTTT.

The chain has TRBV7-9 and TRBJ2-3; D gene uncertain. CDR3 length equals 11 residues. The V gene's germline CDR1 is SEHNR and CDR2 FQNEAQ (reference sequence). V shed 3 bases and J shed 7 bases, with 5 bases lying between them. This CDR3 is CASSLEYTQYF. The CDR3 bases are TGTGCCAGCAGCTTGGAGTATACGCAGTATTTT.

The sample holds a few counts of this clone. V usage is TRBV27 and J usage is TRBJ1-1; perhaps TRBD1 as D (5 bases). Germline CDR1 is MNHEY and CDR2 is SMNVEV (reference sequence). The CDR3 covers 15 residues. Trimming took 1 base from V and 0 from J, leaving 9 bases between them. The CDR3 here is CASSLLPGLNTEAFF. Here the CDR3 DNA reads TGTGCCAGCAGTTTATTACCAGGGCTGAACACTGAAGCTTTCTTT.

CDR3 sequence: CASSQVTGTSYEQYF. The CDR3 nucleotides are TGTGCCAGCAGCCAAGTCACCGGGACTAGCTACGAGCAGTACTTC. The genes are TRBV4-2 and TRBJ2-7; 8 nucleotides line up with TRBD2. In germline, CDR1 is LGHNA, CDR2 YNFKEQ. The CDR3 consists of 15 residues. J gave up 3 bases and V 1 base, and 5 bases lay outside the gene matches.

This chain links TRBV6-5 with TRBJ2-7; 9 nucleotides match TRBD1. V dropped 6 bases and J dropped 5; count of bases not matched to a gene: 11. Germline CDR1 and CDR2: MNHEY and SVGAGI. This CDR3 is built from 15 residues. The CDR3 DNA reads TGTGCCAGCAGCGAACGCCCGGGACAGGGTAACGAGCAGTACTTC. This codes for CASSERPGQGNEQYF.

This clone was observed a few times. The V call is TRBV13, the J call TRBJ2-7; tentatively, D is TRBD1 (6 bases). Germline values: CDR1 PRHDT, CDR2 FYEKMQ (reference sequence). The CDR3 sequence is 17 residues long. V dropped 4 bases and J dropped 5 bases, with 24 bases sitting between them. This CDR3 is CASSSLGRGGKVHEQYF. DNA of the CDR3: TGTGCCAGCAGCTCCCTCGGTAGAGGGGGAAAGGTTCACGAGCAGTACTTC.

This chain uses TRBV5-1 with TRBJ2-5; TRBD2 aligns across 11 bases. The CDR3 is 14 residues long. CDR1 and CDR2 from the germline V gene are SGHRS and YFSETQ. V lost 4 bases, J lost 4 bases, and 3 bases stayed unmatched. CDR3 loop: CASSPGTSGETQYF. The CDR3 nucleotides read TGCGCCAGCAGCCCCGGGACTAGCGGAGAGACCCAGTACTTC.

The CDR3 is CASSWTYYEQYF. CDR3 in DNA: TGTGCCAGCAGCTGGACTTACTACGAGCAGTACTTC. V usage is TRBV5-5 and J usage is TRBJ2-7; D might be TRBD2 (5 bases). The CDR3 is 12 residues long. V lost 3 bases and J 3 bases, leaving 7 bases between the germline ends. Germline-derived CDR1 and CDR2 are SGHKS and YYEKEE (reference sequence).

This chain joins TRBV18 and TRBJ2-2; D not resolved. Germline CDR1 and CDR2: KGHSH and LQKENI. The CDR3 is 15 amino acids. The ends were cut back, 0 bases at V and 2 bases at J, with 7 bases in the middle. CDR3 in amino acids: CASSPPAGNTGELFF. Here the CDR3 DNA reads TGTGCCAGCTCACCACCGGCAGGAAACACCGGGGAGCTGTTTTTT. Supplemented by reference TRBV18 and TRBJ2-2, the full variable domain reads NAGVMQNPRHLVRRRGQEARLRCSPMKGHSHVYWYRQLPEEGLKFMVYLQKENIIDESGMPKERFSAEFPKEGPSILRIQQVVRGDSAAYFCASSPPAGNTGELFFGEGSRLTVL.

This clone was observed a few times. The V gene is TRBV6-5, the J gene TRBJ1-2; unclear D gene. Trimming removed 5 bases from V and 0 bases from J, with 10 bases in between. The length of the CDR3 is 14 residues. Germline V CDR1 and CDR2: MNHEY, SVGAGI. CDR3 sequence reads: CASSQTYTNYGYTF. DNA for the CDR3: TGTGCCAGCAGTCAGACATATACTAACTATGGCTACACCTTC.

The CDR3 reads CASLHRRDILSREQYF. The CDR3 bases are TGTGCCAGCCTCCACCGACGGGACATCCTCAGCAGGGAGCAGTACTTC. The chain recombines TRBV2 with TRBJ2-7, with D maybe TRBD1 (6 bases). The germline V and J ends were trimmed by 8 bases and 7 bases, with 27 bases remaining between them. The CDR3 runs to 16 residues. The germline gives CDR1 SNHLY, CDR2 FYNNEI.

The V gene is TRBV6-5, the J gene TRBJ1-2; D may be TRBD1 (5 bases). From germline, CDR1 is MNHEY and CDR2 SVGAGI. This CDR3 is built from 15 residues. Trimming cost V 5 bases and J 8 bases, with 21 bases left between them. DNA for the CDR3: TGTGCCAGCAGTATGGGGGGAATCCTCACCCGGGGCTACACCTTC. Its protein product is CASSMGGILTRGYTF.

The chain links TRBV5-5 to TRBJ1-4; a weak D match, TRBD1 (5 bases). The CDR3 has 13 amino acids. Germline V gene lookup returns CDR1 SGHKS and CDR2 YYEKEE (reference sequence). V was cut by 4 bases and J by 4 bases, with 8 bases left in between. CDR3 DNA sequence: TGTGCCAGCAGCCCCGACAGTAATGAAAAACTGTTTTTT. This encodes CASSPDSNEKLFF.

The genes are TRBV7-2 and TRBJ2-7; 7 bases are a match to TRBD2. The V segment lost 5 bases and the J segment 1 base; nucleotides outside the gene matches: 8. The CDR3 is 15 residues long. Germline assignment: CDR1 SGHTA and CDR2 FQGNSA. The CDR3 region has the DNA TGTGCCAGCAGCGTGGGAGGGTCCTATTCCTACGAGCAGTACTTC. Its translation: CASSVGGSYSYEQYF.